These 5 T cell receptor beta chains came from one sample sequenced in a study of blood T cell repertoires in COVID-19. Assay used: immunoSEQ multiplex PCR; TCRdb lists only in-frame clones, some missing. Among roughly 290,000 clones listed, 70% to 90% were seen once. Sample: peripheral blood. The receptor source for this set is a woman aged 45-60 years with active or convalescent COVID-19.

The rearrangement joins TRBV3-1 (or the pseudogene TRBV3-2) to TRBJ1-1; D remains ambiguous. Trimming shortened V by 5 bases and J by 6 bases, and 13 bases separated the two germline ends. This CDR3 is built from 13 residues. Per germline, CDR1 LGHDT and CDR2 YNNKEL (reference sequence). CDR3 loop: CASSLHHLSEAFF. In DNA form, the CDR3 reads TGTGCCAGCAGCTTACACCACCTTTCTGAAGCTTTCTTT.

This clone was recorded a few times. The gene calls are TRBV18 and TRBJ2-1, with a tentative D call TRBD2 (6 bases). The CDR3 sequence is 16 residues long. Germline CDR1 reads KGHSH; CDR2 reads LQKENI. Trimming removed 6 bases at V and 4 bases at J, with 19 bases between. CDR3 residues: CASSFSSGEQYNEQFF. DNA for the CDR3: TGTGCCAGCTCCTTCAGCTCGGGAGAACAATACAATGAGCAGTTCTTC.

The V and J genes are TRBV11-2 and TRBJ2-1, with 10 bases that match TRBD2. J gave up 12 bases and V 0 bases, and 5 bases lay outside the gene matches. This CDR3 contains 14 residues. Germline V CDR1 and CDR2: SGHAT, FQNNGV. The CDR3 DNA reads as TGTGCCAGCAGCTTAGAAGCGGGAGGGCCGGGGCAGTTCTTC. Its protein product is CASSLEAGGPGQFF.

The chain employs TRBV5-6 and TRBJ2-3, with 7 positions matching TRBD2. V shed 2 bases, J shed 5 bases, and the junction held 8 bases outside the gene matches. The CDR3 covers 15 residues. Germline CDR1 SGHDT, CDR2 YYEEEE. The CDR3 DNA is TGTGCCAGCAGCTTAGGCCTAGCGGTTGTAGATACGCAGTATTTT. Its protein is CASSLGLAVVDTQYF. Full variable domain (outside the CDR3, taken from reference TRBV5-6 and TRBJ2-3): DAGVTQSPTHLIKTRGQQVTLRCSPKSGHDTVSWYQQALGQGPQFIFQYYEEEERQRGNFPDRFSGHQFPNYSSELNVNALLLGDSALYLCASSLGLAVVDTQYFGPGTRLTVL.

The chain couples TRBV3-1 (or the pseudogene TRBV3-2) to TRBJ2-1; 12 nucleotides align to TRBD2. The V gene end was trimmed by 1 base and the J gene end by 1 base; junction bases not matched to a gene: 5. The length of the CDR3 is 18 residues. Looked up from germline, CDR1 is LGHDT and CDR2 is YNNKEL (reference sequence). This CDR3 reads CASSQVLAGGPSYNEQFF. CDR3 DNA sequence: TGTGCCAGCAGCCAAGTCCTAGCGGGAGGGCCGTCCTACAATGAGCAGTTCTTC.